This TCR beta chain is from a study of blood T cells in healthy people across ages. Overall study results and limits: In these data, TCR beta diversity tracked strongly with naive T cell percentage.

V was pared by 5 bases and J by 9 bases, with 4 bases of the junction left unmatched. The CDR3 spans 13 residues. This clonotype has more than one count but fewer than ten. What it binds is not known. With a J-beta primer mix and a sample-barcoded 5' primer, a second PCR ran about 7 to 11 cycles. A template-switch adaptor that had 12 random nucleotides put a tag on each cDNA molecule. One entry per CDR3 protein, called by TCRdb with MiXCR from the 5' RACE reads. The sample yields 890,000 or so distinct CDR3 sequences, 55% to 65% seen once. The sample was blood. The TCR comes from a man aged 25-45 years in good health. The chain combines TRBV12-3 or TRBV12-4 with TRBJ2-1, with 10 nucleotides matching TRBD2. The CDR3 DNA reads as TGTGCCAGCAGTCGTCTAGCGGGGGTTGAGCAGTTCTTC. Translation: CASSRLAGVEQFF.